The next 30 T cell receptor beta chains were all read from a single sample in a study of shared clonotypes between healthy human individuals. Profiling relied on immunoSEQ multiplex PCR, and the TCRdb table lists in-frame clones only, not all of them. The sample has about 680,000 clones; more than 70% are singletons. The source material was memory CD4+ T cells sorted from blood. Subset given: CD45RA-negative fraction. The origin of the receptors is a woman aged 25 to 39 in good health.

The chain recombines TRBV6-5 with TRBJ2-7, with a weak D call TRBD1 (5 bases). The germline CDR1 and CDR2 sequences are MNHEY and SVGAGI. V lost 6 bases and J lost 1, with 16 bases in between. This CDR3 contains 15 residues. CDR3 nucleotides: TGTGCCAGCAGACCATTTCCACAGGAGTCCTACGAGCAGTACTTC. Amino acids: CASRPFPQESYEQYF.

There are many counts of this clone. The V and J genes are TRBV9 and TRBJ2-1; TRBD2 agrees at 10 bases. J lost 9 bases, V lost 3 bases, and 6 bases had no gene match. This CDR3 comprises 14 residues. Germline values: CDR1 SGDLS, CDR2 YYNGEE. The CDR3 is CASSAAGGPSEQFF. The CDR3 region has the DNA TGTGCCAGCAGCGCAGCGGGAGGGCCATCTGAGCAGTTCTTC.

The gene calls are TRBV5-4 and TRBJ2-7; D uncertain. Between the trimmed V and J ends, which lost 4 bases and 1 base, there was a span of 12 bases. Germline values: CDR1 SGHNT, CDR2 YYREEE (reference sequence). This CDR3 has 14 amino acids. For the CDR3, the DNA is TGTGCCAGCAGCCCGCCGGGCGATTCCTACGAGCAGTACTTC. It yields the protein CASSPPGDSYEQYF. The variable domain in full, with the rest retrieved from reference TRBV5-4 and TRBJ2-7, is ETGVTQSPTHLIKTRGQQVTLRCSSQSGHNTVSWYQQALGQGPQFIFQYYREEENGRGNFPPRFSGLQFPNYSSELNVNALELDDSALYLCASSPPGDSYEQYFGPGTRLTVT.

Written as DNA, the CDR3 is TGTGCCAGCAGTGAAACCGCACGAGGCAGGGGGTCCACTGAAGCTTTCTTT. It is translated as CASSETARGRGSTEAFF. The V gene is TRBV25-1, the J gene TRBJ1-1; TRBD1 matches at 7 bases. The CDR3 is 17 residues long. V lost 2 bases to trimming and J lost 4 bases; unmatched junction nucleotides: 13. Germline V CDR1 and CDR2: MGHDK, SYGVNS.

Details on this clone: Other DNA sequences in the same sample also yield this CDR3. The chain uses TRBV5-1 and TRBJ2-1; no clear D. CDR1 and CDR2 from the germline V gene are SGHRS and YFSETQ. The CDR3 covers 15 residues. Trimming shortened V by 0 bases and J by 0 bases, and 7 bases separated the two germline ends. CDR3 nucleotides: TGCGCCAGCAGCTTGGAGGCGAACTCCTACAATGAGCAGTTCTTC. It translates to CASSLEANSYNEQFF.

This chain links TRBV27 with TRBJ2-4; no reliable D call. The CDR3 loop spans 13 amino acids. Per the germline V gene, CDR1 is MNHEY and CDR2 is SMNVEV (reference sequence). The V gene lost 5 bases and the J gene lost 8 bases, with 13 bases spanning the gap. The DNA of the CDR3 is TGTGCCAGCAGTCTGAAACCTCTGTACATTCAGTACTTC. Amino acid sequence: CASSLKPLYIQYF.

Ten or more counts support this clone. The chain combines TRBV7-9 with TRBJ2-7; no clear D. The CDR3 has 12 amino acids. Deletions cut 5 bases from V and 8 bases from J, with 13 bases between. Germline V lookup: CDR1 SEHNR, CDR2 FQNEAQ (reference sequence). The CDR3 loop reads CASSQDPRQQYF. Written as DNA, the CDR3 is TGTGCCAGCAGCCAGGACCCCCGACAGCAGTACTTC.

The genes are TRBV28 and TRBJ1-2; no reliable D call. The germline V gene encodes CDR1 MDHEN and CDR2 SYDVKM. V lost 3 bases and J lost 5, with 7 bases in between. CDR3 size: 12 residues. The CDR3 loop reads CASSLKGYGYTF. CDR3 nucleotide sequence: TGTGCCAGCAGTTTGAAAGGGTATGGCTACACCTTC.

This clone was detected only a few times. CDR3 bases: TGTGCCAGCAGGGTTAGCGGGTCGGATGCCTACGAGCAGTACTTC. Translating gives CASRVSGSDAYEQYF. This chain links TRBV7-6 with TRBJ2-7; TRBD2 agrees at 7 bases. Germline loops: CDR1 SGHVS, CDR2 FNYEAQ. The CDR3 is 15 amino acids. J lost 2 bases, V lost 6 bases, and 10 bases had no gene match.

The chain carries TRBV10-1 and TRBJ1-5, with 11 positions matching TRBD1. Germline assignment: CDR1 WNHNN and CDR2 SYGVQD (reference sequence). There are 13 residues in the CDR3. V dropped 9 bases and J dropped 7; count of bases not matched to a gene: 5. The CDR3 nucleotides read TGCGCCAGGGACAGGGGGCTGGGACAGCCCCAGCATTTT. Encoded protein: CARDRGLGQPQHF.

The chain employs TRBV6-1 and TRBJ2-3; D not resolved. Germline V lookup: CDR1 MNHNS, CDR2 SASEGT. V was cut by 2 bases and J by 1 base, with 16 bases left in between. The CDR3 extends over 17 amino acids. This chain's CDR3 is CASSERPVPPGTDTQYF. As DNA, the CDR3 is TGTGCCAGCAGTGAACGTCCCGTTCCCCCGGGCACAGATACGCAGTATTTT.

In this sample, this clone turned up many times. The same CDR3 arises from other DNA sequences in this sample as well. The CDR3 sequence: CASSLPQASTYEQYF. The CDR3 DNA sequence: TGTGCCAGCAGCTTACCCCAGGCTTCAACCTACGAGCAGTACTTC. This chain connects TRBV11-2 to TRBJ2-7; no clear D gene. The germline CDR1 and CDR2 sequences are SGHAT and FQNNGV. The V gene lost 2 bases and the J gene lost 2 bases, with 13 bases spanning the gap. The CDR3 is made up of 15 amino acids.

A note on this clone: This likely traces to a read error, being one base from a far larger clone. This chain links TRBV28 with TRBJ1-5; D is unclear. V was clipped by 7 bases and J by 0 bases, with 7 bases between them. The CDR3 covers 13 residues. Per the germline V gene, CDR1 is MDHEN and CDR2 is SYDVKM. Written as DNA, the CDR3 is TGTGCCAGCACGGGGAATAGCAATCAGCCCCAGCATTTT. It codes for CASTGNSNQPQHF.

CDR3 protein: CASSPRGVLATNEKLFF. CDR3 coding DNA: TGTGCCAGCAGCCCCCGGGGGGTTCTTGCAACTAATGAAAAACTGTTTTTT. The chain links TRBV4-2 to TRBJ1-4; D is possibly TRBD1 (5 bases). The CDR3 spans 17 residues. Trimming took off 4 bases at V and 0 bases at J, with 15 bases between the two ends. The germline CDR1 and CDR2 sequences are LGHNA and YNFKEQ.

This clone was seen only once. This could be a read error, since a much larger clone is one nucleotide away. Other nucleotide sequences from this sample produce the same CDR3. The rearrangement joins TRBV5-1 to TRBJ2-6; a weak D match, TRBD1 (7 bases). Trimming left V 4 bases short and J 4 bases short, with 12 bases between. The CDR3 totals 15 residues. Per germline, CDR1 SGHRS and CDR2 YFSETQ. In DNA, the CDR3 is TGCGCCAGCAGCGGAGGGGGCTCCGGGGCCAACGTCCTGACTTTC. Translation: CASSGGGSGANVLTF.

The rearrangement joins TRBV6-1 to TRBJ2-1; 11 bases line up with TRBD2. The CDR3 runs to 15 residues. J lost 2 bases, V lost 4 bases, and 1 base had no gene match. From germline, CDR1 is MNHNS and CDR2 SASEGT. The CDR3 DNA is TGTGCCAGCAGTGGACTAGCGGGACCCTACAATGAGCAGTTCTTC. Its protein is CASSGLAGPYNEQFF.

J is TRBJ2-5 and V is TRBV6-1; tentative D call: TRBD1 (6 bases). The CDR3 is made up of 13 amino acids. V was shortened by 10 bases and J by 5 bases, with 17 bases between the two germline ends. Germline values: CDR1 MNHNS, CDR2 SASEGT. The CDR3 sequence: CAIQPTGWETQYF. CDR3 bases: TGTGCCATCCAGCCCACAGGGTGGGAGACCCAGTACTTC.

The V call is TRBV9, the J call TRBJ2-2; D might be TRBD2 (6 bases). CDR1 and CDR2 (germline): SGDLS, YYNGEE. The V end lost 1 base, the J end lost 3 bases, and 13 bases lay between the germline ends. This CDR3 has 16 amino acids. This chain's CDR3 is CASSVLDVADTGELFF. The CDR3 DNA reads TGTGCCAGCAGCGTATTGGACGTAGCGGACACCGGGGAGCTGTTTTTT.

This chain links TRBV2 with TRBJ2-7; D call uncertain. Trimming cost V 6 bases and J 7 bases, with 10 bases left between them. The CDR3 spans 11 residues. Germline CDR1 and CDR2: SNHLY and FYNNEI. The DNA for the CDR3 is TGTGCCAGCAGCGTCGTTACGGAGCAGTACTTC. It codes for CASSVVTEQYF.

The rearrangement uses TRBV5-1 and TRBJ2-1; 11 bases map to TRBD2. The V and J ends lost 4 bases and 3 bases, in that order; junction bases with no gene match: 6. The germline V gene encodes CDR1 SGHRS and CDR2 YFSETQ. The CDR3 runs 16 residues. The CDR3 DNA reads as TGCGCCAGCAGCGCTCCCGGGACTAGCGGCTACAATGAGCAGTTCTTC. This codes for CASSAPGTSGYNEQFF. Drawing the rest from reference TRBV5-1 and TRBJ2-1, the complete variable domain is KAGVTQTPRYLIKTRGQQVTLSCSPISGHRSVSWYQQTPGQGLQFLFEYFSETQRNKGNFPGRFSGRQFSNSRSEMNVSTLELGDSALYLCASSAPGTSGYNEQFFGPGTRLTVL.

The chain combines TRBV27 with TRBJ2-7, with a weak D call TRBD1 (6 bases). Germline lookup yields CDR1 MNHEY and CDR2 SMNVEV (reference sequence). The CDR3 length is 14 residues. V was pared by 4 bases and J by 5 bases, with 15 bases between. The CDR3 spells CASSSRQDANEQYF. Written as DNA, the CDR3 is TGTGCCAGCAGTTCCAGACAGGACGCCAACGAGCAGTACTTC.

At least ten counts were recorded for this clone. In nucleotides, the CDR3 is TGTGCCAGTAGTCTCTACCGGGACAGGGCTGGCTACACCTTC. Amino acids: CASSLYRDRAGYTF. The rearrangement links TRBV19 to TRBJ1-2; 9 nucleotides align to TRBD1. CDR3 length: 14 residues. CDR1 LNHDA and CDR2 SQIVND come from the germline V gene (reference sequence). The trim removed 5 bases at V and 7 bases at J, leaving 8 bases unmatched.

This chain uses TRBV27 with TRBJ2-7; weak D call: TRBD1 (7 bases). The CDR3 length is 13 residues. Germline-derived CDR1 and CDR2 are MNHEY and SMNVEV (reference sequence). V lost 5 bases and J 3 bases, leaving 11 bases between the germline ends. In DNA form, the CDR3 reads TGTGCCAGCAGTCGACAGGGACTCTACGAGCAGTACTTC. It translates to CASSRQGLYEQYF.

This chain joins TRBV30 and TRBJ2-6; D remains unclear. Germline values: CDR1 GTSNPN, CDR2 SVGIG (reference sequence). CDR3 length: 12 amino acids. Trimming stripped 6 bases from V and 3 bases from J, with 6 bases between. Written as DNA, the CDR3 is TGTGCCTGTTCGCGTGGGGCCAACGTCCTGACTTTC. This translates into CACSRGANVLTF.

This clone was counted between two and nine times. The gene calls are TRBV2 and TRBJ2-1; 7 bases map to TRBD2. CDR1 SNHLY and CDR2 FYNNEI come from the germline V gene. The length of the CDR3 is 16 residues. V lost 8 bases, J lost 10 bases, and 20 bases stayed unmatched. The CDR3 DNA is TGTGCCAGCTTCCTCCCGGGGCTAGCTAGCGGAAGGGAGCAGTTCTTC. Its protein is CASFLPGLASGREQFF.

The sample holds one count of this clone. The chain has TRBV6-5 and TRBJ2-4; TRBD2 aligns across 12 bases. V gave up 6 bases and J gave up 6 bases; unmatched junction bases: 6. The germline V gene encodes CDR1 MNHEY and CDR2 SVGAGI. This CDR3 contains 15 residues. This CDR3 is CASSRTSGNANIQYF. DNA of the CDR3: TGTGCCAGCAGCAGGACTAGCGGGAATGCAAACATTCAGTACTTC.

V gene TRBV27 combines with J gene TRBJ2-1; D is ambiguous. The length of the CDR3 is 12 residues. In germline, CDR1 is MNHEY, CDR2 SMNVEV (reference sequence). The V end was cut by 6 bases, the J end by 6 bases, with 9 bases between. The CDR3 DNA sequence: TGTGCCAGCAGCGCAACGCGCAATGAGCAGTTCTTC. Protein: CASSATRNEQFF.

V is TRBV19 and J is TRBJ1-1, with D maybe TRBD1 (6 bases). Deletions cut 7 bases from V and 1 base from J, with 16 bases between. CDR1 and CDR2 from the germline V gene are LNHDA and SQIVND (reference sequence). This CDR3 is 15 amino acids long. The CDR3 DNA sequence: TGTGCCAGTAAAATCCCGGGACAAAGGAACACTGAAGCTTTCTTT. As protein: CASKIPGQRNTEAFF.

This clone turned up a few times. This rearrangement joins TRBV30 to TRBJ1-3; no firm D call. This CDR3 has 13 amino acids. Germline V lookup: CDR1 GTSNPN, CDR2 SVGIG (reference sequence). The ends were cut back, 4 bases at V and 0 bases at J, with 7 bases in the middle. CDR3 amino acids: CAWMWISGNTIYF. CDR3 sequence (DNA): TGTGCCTGGATGTGGATCTCTGGAAACACCATATATTTT.

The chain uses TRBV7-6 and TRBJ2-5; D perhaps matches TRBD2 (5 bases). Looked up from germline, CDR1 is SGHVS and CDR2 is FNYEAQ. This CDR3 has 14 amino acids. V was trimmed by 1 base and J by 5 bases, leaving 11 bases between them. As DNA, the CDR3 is TGTGCCAGCAGCTTAGATGCTAGCCTTGAGACCCAGTACTTC. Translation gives CASSLDASLETQYF.